The present T cell receptor beta chain was sequenced within a study of blood T cell repertoires in COVID-19. The CDR3 contains 15 residues. Looked up from germline, CDR1 is LNHDA and CDR2 is SQIVND (reference sequence). V was clipped by 1 base and J by 1 base, with 5 bases between them. Profiled with immunoSEQ multiplex PCR; TCRdb holds only in-frame clones, not every one. The sample has 250,000 to 300,000 clones, approximately 90% seen once. In regard to this clone: Other DNA sequences in the same sample also yield this CDR3.

The chain carries TRBV19 and TRBJ2-6; D call uncertain. The clonotype originates from a woman aged 40 to 50 with acute or convalescent COVID-19. Sequencing was done on a sample of peripheral blood. CDR3: CASSIGGSGANVLTF. CDR3 sequence (DNA): TGTGCCAGTAGTATAGGAGGTTCTGGGGCCAACGTCCTGACTTTC.